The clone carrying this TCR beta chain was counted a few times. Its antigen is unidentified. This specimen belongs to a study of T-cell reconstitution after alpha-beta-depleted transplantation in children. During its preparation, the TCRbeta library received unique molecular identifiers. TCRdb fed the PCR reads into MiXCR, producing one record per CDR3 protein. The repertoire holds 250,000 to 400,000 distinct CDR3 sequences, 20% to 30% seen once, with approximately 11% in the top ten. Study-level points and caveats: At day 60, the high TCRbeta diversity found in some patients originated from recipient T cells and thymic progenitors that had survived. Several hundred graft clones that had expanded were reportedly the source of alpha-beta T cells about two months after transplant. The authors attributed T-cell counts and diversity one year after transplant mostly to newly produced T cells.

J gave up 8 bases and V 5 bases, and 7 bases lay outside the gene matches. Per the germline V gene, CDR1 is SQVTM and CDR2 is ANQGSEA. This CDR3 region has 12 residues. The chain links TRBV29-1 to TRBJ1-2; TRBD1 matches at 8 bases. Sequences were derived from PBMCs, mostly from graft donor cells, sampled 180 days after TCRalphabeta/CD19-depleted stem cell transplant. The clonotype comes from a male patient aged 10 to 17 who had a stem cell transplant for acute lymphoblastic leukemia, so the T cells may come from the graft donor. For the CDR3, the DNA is TGCAGCGTTCCCGGACAGGGAGGCGGCTACACCTTC. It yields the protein CSVPGQGGGYTF.